The 23 T cell receptor beta chains given below trace back to one sample, sequenced in a study of spatial heterogeneity in lung cancer. Findings and caveats of the study: How many expanded intratumoral alpha and beta TCRs were present tracked the tumor mutation count, which was a count of nonsynonymous mutations.

Their cognate antigens are unknown. Time point here: sample taken at primary tumor resection. From the 5' RACE reads, TCRdb called clonotypes with MiXCR, one entry per CDR3 protein. The sample carries some 1,900 distinct CDR3 sequences, approximately 23% recorded once. This specimen consisted of lung tumor tissue, obtained at surgery. These receptors were collected from a male donor with early-stage non-small cell lung cancer.

This clonotype was counted a few times. The library was built for alpha chains, so this beta chain is an off-target read and its size means little. The gene calls are TRBV21-1 and TRBJ2-1. TRBV21-1 represents a pseudogene. CDR3 length equals 15 residues. CDR3 region: CASKDAAVGLYEQFF. The CDR3, as DNA: TGTGCCAGCAAGGACGCCGCGGTCGGGTTGTATGAGCAGTTCTTC.

As to this clonotype: This beta chain was picked up by a library intended for alpha chains and is off target, so its count carries little meaning. The CDR3, as DNA: TGTGCCAGCAGCCGGAGGGAGAGGGAGTACGAGCAGTACTTC. Its translation is CASSRREREYEQYF. V usage is TRBV7-2 and J usage is TRBJ2-7, with D tentatively TRBD2 (6 bases). The germline gives CDR1 SGHTA, CDR2 FQGNSA. Trimming removed 5 bases at V and 4 bases at J, with 15 bases between. There are 14 residues in the CDR3.

To note about this clonotype: This beta chain is off target for a library built for alpha chains, so its abundance means little. The chain combines TRBV10-3 with TRBJ2-5; D remains unclear. Per germline, CDR1 ENHRY and CDR2 SYGVKD. The V end lost 4 bases, the J end lost 0 bases, and 3 bases lay between the germline ends. CDR3 length: 12 residues. Here the CDR3 reads CAISGDQETQYF. In DNA, the CDR3 is TGTGCCATCAGTGGCGACCAAGAGACCCAGTACTTC.

By sample share, this clonotype is medium-sized. This beta chain came through as a stray read in a library set up for alpha chains, and its size says little. The V gene is TRBV20-1, the J gene TRBJ2-3; TRBD1 matches 7 bases. Germline CDR1 is DFQATT and CDR2 is SNEGSKA (reference sequence). This CDR3 contains 13 residues. The V gene end was trimmed by 6 bases and the J gene end by 9 bases; junction bases not matched to a gene: 12. CDR3 bases: TGCAGTGCCCTGGGGACAGACGTGGGCACGCAGTATTTT. This sequence encodes CSALGTDVGTQYF.

This clonotype was detected a few times. Because the library targeted alpha chains, this beta chain is an off-target read whose size means little. The CDR3 bases are TGTGCCACCAGTGACTTCGACGGCCTTGGTGAGCAGTTCTTC. This gives the protein CATSDFDGLGEQFF. This chain connects TRBV24-1 to TRBJ2-1, with unresolved D. The CDR3 loop spans 14 amino acids. Germline lookup yields CDR1 KGHDR and CDR2 SFDVKD. The germline V and J ends were trimmed by 4 bases and 9 bases, with 15 bases remaining between them.

On this clonotype itself: Because this beta chain is a stray read in a library intended to capture alpha chains, its abundance should not be given much weight. V usage is TRBV6-1 and J usage is TRBJ1-2, with TRBD1 matching over 7 bases. The CDR3 extends over 13 amino acids. The junction had 5 bases not matched to a gene; V was cut back by 8 bases and J by 2 bases. Germline CDR1 is MNHNS and CDR2 is SASEGT. CDR3 in DNA: TGTGCCAGCTATGGGACAGACAACTATGGCTACACCTTC. Protein sequence: CASYGTDNYGYTF.

This clonotype is categorized as medium-sized (0.01 to 0.1%). As an off-target read in a library built for alpha chains, this beta chain has a frequency of little significance. The rearrangement uses TRBV28 and TRBJ2-4; the D is unclear. The CDR3 spans 13 residues. V lost 6 bases and J lost 5, with 11 bases in between. Germline V CDR1 and CDR2: MDHEN, SYDVKM. The CDR3 DNA reads as TGTGCCAGCAGGACGAGTAATGAAAACATTCAGTACTTC. Translating gives CASRTSNENIQYF. Based on the CDR3 plus reference TRBV28 and TRBJ2-4, the full variable domain is DVKVTQSSRYLVKRTGEKVFLECVQDMDHENMFWYRQDPGLGLRLIYFSYDVKMKEKGDIPEGYSVSREKKERFSLILESASTNQTSMYLCASRTSNENIQYFGAGTRLSVL.

This clonotype was counted only a few times. Since it is a stray read in a library aimed at alpha chains, this beta chain has a size that is not meaningful. The rearrangement uses TRBV20-1 and TRBJ2-7, with 7 nucleotides matching TRBD2. Trimming at V came to 5 bases and at J to 2 bases, leaving 9 bases not matched to a gene. CDR1 and CDR2 (germline): DFQATT, SNEGSKA (reference sequence). The CDR3 spans 14 residues. This CDR3 is CSAGGWEGPYEQYF. The CDR3 region has the DNA TGCAGTGCTGGGGGTTGGGAGGGCCCCTACGAGCAGTACTTC.

For this clonotype: This beta chain turned up in a library designed for alpha chains; as an off-target read, its abundance says little. The V and J genes are TRBV3-1 and TRBJ2-3; no clear D gene. The germline V gene has CDR1 LGHDT and CDR2 YNNKEL (reference sequence). V lost 1 base, J lost 9 bases, and 8 bases lay in between. The CDR3 length is 12 residues. CDR3 residues: CASSQVAATQYF. CDR3 coding DNA: TGTGCCAGCAGCCAAGTGGCCGCCACGCAGTATTTT.

A note on this clonotype: The library was prepared for alpha chains; this beta chain is a stray read, so its frequency means little. The chain is built from TRBV3-1 and TRBJ2-7, with TRBD2 identical over 8 bases. V dropped 4 bases and J dropped 3; count of bases not matched to a gene: 5. From germline, CDR1 is LGHDT and CDR2 YNNKEL (reference sequence). The CDR3 spans 14 residues. CDR3 loop: CASSRAGGVYEQYF. In DNA, the CDR3 is TGTGCCAGCAGCCGTGCGGGAGGCGTCTACGAGCAGTACTTC.

This clonotype is labeled large. A library prepared for alpha chains yielded this beta chain as an off-target read; its size is of little meaning. This rearrangement joins TRBV6-5 to TRBJ2-1; TRBD2 aligns across 12 bases. Germline loops: CDR1 MNHEY, CDR2 SVGAGI. The CDR3 runs 14 residues. V lost 6 bases, J lost 8 bases, and 5 bases stayed unmatched. CDR3 nucleotide sequence: TGTGCCAGCAGGCCTAGCGGGGGGGGCCATGAGCAGTTCTTC. Amino acid sequence: CASRPSGGGHEQFF.

Of note for this clonotype: Being off target in a library aimed at alpha chains, this beta chain has a size of little meaning. The rearrangement joins TRBV3-1 to TRBJ2-2; 9 bases line up with TRBD2. This CDR3 has 14 residues. Germline CDR1 and CDR2: LGHDT and YNNKEL (reference sequence). With V trimmed by 4 bases and J by 5 bases, 2 bases remained unmatched. Written as DNA, the CDR3 is TGTGCCAGCAGCCTTAGCGGGGGTACCGGGGAGCTGTTTTTT. This sequence encodes CASSLSGGTGELFF.

This clonotype has only one observation. A library prepared for alpha chains yielded this beta chain as an off-target read; its size is of little meaning. This rearrangement joins TRBV28 to TRBJ2-5; possibly TRBD1 for D (5 bases). V shed 3 bases and J shed 7 bases, with 15 bases lying between them. The CDR3 is 14 residues long. CDR1 is MDHEN, CDR2 SYDVKM, per germline. CDR3 region: CASSFFDLRGTQYF. In DNA, the CDR3 is TGTGCCAGCAGTTTTTTCGACCTAAGGGGGACCCAGTACTTC.

Points on this clonotype: This beta chain lies outside the target of a library built for alpha chains; its clone size means little. The chain employs TRBV30 and TRBJ2-7, with 13 bases matching TRBD2. The CDR3 has 12 amino acids. CDR1 is GTSNPN, CDR2 SVGIG, per germline (reference sequence). The trim removed 5 bases at V and 7 bases at J, leaving 2 bases unmatched. This chain's CDR3 is CAWGLAGVEQYF. The CDR3 nucleotides are TGTGCCTGGGGACTAGCGGGAGTGGAGCAGTACTTC.

Only a few counts were recorded for this clonotype. Within a library made for alpha chains, this beta chain is off target, and its count is uninformative. The rearrangement uses TRBV7-9 and TRBJ2-7, with unresolved D. Looked up from germline, CDR1 is SEHNR and CDR2 is FQNEAQ (reference sequence). The V end was cut by 4 bases, the J end by 0 bases, with 7 bases between. CDR3 length: 13 residues. CDR3 nucleotide sequence: TGTGCCAGCAGCTGGATCAACTCCTACGAGCAGTACTTC. It translates to CASSWINSYEQYF.

This clonotype was counted between two and nine times. Within a library made for alpha chains, this beta chain is off target, and its count is uninformative. The rearrangement uses TRBV5-1 and TRBJ1-2; 8 bases match TRBD1. V was pared by 4 bases and J by 4 bases, with 6 bases of the junction left unmatched. This CDR3 spans 14 amino acids. Germline CDR1 reads SGHRS; CDR2 reads YFSETQ. CDR3 sequence: CASSPGQDLYGYTF. DNA for the CDR3: TGCGCCAGCAGCCCGGGACAGGACCTCTATGGCTACACCTTC.

This clonotype was seen more than once but under ten times. Being off target in a library aimed at alpha chains, this beta chain has a size of little meaning. This sequence joins TRBV6-6 and TRBJ2-5; D is perhaps TRBD1 (5 bases). The CDR3 runs to 13 residues. Per the germline V gene, CDR1 is MNHNY and CDR2 is SVGAGI (reference sequence). Trimming left V 6 bases short and J 1 base short, with 9 bases between. CDR3 coding DNA: TGTGCCAGCAGGGGGCAGCTCCAAGAGACCCAGTACTTC. It codes for CASRGQLQETQYF.

Only a few counts were recorded for this clonotype. This beta chain lies outside the target of a library built for alpha chains; its clone size means little. The chain has TRBV13 and TRBJ2-7; 7 nucleotides match TRBD2. The V gene end was trimmed by 8 bases and the J gene end by 5 bases; junction bases not matched to a gene: 6. The CDR3 has 12 residues. Germline V gene lookup returns CDR1 PRHDT and CDR2 FYEKMQ (reference sequence). As DNA, the CDR3 is TGTGCCAGCCAGGAGGGAGGGCACGAGCAGTACTTC. Protein sequence: CASQEGGHEQYF.

A note on this clonotype: This beta chain is an unintended read in a library built for alpha chains; its size means little. This rearrangement joins TRBV7-9 to TRBJ2-7; unclear D gene. Trimming took off 3 bases at V and 7 bases at J, with 10 bases between the two ends. Germline CDR1 and CDR2: SEHNR and FQNEAQ (reference sequence). CDR3 length: 12 amino acids. The DNA of the CDR3 is TGTGCCAGCAGCTTCCCTGGTGAAGAGCAGTACTTC. The encoded protein is CASSFPGEEQYF.

About this clonotype: At one of its ends the junction is not consistent with the germline gene, which may arise from a read error. A library prepared for alpha chains yielded this beta chain as an off-target read; its size is of little meaning. The chain employs TRBV5-1 and TRBJ2-3; D gene ambiguous. The germline CDR1 and CDR2 sequences are SGHRS and YFSETQ. The CDR3 totals 13 residues. The CDR3 here is CARLTGRTHTQYF. The CDR3 nucleotides are TGCGCCAGACTCACCGGGCGCACACATACGCAGTATTTT.

Comment on this clonotype: Because this beta chain is a stray read in a library intended to capture alpha chains, its abundance should not be given much weight. The CDR3 nucleotides read TGTGCCAGCAATTCCAGGGCAGGCGAGCAGTTCTTC. Its translation: CASNSRAGEQFF. The chain couples TRBV28 to TRBJ2-1; D is perhaps TRBD1 (5 bases). V lost 7 bases to trimming and J lost 10 bases, with 14 bases between them. The CDR3 is made up of 12 amino acids. Germline CDR1 and CDR2: MDHEN and SYDVKM. Drawing the rest from reference TRBV28 and TRBJ2-1, the complete variable domain is DVKVTQSSRYLVKRTGEKVFLECVQDMDHENMFWYRQDPGLGLRLIYFSYDVKMKEKGDIPEGYSVSREKKERFSLILESASTNQTSMYLCASNSRAGEQFFGPGTRLTVL.

This clonotype appeared a few times. Because this beta chain is a stray read in a library intended to capture alpha chains, its abundance should not be given much weight. The CDR3 DNA reads as TGTGCCAGCCAGGGGGGCCTGAGGAACACTGAAGCTTTCTTT. Its protein product is CASQGGLRNTEAFF. The rearrangement uses TRBV6-1 and TRBJ1-1; 7 nucleotides line up with TRBD1. CDR1 and CDR2 (germline): MNHNS, SASEGT. V gave up 8 bases and J gave up 1 base; unmatched junction bases: 7. This CDR3 is built from 14 residues.

This clonotype showed up just a few times. This beta chain slipped into a library made for alpha chains as a stray read, so its size is not meaningful. The CDR3 bases are TGTGCCAGTACTAGCGGGAGGGCCCTCCGGCCTGAGCAGTTCTTC. Its protein product is CASTSGRALRPEQFF. The chain is built from TRBV28 and TRBJ2-1; 13 nucleotides agree with TRBD2. The V gene end was trimmed by 9 bases and the J gene end by 9 bases; junction bases not matched to a gene: 11. This CDR3 is built from 15 residues. CDR1 MDHEN and CDR2 SYDVKM come from the germline V gene.